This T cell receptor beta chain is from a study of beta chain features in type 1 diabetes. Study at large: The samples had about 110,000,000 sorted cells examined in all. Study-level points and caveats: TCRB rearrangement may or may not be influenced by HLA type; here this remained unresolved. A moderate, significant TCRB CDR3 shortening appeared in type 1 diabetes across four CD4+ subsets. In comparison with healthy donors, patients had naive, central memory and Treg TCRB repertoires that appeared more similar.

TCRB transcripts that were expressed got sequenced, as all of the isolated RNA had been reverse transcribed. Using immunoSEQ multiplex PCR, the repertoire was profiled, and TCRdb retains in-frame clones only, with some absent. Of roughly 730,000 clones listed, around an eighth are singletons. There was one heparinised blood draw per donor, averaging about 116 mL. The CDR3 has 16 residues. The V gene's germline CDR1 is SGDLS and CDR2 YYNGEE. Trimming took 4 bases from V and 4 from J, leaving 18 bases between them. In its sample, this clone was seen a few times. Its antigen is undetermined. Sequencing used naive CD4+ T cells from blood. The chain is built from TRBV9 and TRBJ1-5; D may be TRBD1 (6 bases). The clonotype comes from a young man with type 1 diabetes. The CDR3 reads CASSSSRGVQNQPQHF. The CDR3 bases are TGTGCCAGCAGCTCATCCAGGGGAGTTCAGAATCAGCCCCAGCATTTT. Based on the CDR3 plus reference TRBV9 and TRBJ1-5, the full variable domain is DSGVTQTPKHLITATGQRVTLRCSPRSGDLSVYWYQQSLDQGLQFLIQYYNGEERAKGNILERFSAQQFPDLHSELNLSSLELGDSALYFCASSSSRGVQNQPQHFGDGTRLSIL.